Included here is one T cell receptor (beta chain) sequence, with context. Its antigen remains unidentified. Treatment noted: roughly 11-day PBMC culture with coronavirus spike peptide pools or control peptides (ViraFEST assay). ViraFEST grew antigen-specific T cells using peptide pools, then sequenced TCRs. J lost 7 bases, V lost 4 bases, and 6 bases had no gene match. Germline-derived CDR1 and CDR2 are SNHLY and FYNNEI. The CDR3 covers 14 residues. The record originates from a study of vaccination and CD4 T cells after COVID-19. Scientists ran DNA taken from cultured CD4+ T cells through the Oncomine TCR Beta short-read assay for sequencing. One entry per CDR3 protein, called by TCRdb with MiXCR from the PCR reads. The sample yields around 13,000 distinct CDR3 sequences, roughly 50% seen once.

This sequence originates from a human donor who had recovered from COVID-19. This chain uses TRBV2 with TRBJ1-5, with TRBD1 matching over 8 bases. The sample taken for sequencing was CD4+ T cells from blood, cultured in vitro. CDR3 DNA sequence: TGTGCCAGCAGTGGCAGGGGGCCAGGCCAGCCCCAGCATTTT. It codes for CASSGRGPGQPQHF.